Included here is one TCR beta chain sequence, with context. The CDR3 is made up of 15 amino acids. The V gene's germline CDR1 is SGDLS and CDR2 YYNGEE. V was cut by 3 bases and J by 0 bases, with 10 bases left in between. The sample belongs to a study of blood T cell repertoires in COVID-19. The assay was immunoSEQ multiplex PCR, and TCRdb's table has in-frame clones only and misses some. Of around 240,000 clones listed, 85% to 90% are singletons. Participants spanned ages about 18 to 100 years and resided in some 22 US areas. This clonotype was obtained from a man between 45 and 60 years old who had been exposed to COVID-19. Material for sequencing was PBMCs or T cells enriched from blood (not recorded which). The V and J genes are TRBV9 and TRBJ1-3; D may be TRBD1 (6 bases). The CDR3 sequence: CASSAQGHSGNTIYF. The DNA for the CDR3 is TGTGCCAGCAGCGCGCAGGGGCACTCTGGAAACACCATATATTTT.